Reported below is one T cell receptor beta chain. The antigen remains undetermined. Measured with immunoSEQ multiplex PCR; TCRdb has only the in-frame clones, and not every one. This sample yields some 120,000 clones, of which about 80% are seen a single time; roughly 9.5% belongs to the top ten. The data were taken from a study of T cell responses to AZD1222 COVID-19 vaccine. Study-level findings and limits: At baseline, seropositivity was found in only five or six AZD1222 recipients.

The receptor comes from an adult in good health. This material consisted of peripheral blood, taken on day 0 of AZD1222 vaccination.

This CDR3 is CASSLLGFTEAFF. DNA for the CDR3: TGTGCCAGCAGCCTCCTAGGATTCACTGAAGCTTTCTTT. This rearrangement joins TRBV7-9 to TRBJ1-1, with D hard to call. Trimming shortened V by 5 bases and J by 4 bases, and 11 bases separated the two germline ends. Germline V gene sequence: CDR1 SEHNR, CDR2 FQNEAQ (reference sequence). The CDR3 has 13 amino acids.